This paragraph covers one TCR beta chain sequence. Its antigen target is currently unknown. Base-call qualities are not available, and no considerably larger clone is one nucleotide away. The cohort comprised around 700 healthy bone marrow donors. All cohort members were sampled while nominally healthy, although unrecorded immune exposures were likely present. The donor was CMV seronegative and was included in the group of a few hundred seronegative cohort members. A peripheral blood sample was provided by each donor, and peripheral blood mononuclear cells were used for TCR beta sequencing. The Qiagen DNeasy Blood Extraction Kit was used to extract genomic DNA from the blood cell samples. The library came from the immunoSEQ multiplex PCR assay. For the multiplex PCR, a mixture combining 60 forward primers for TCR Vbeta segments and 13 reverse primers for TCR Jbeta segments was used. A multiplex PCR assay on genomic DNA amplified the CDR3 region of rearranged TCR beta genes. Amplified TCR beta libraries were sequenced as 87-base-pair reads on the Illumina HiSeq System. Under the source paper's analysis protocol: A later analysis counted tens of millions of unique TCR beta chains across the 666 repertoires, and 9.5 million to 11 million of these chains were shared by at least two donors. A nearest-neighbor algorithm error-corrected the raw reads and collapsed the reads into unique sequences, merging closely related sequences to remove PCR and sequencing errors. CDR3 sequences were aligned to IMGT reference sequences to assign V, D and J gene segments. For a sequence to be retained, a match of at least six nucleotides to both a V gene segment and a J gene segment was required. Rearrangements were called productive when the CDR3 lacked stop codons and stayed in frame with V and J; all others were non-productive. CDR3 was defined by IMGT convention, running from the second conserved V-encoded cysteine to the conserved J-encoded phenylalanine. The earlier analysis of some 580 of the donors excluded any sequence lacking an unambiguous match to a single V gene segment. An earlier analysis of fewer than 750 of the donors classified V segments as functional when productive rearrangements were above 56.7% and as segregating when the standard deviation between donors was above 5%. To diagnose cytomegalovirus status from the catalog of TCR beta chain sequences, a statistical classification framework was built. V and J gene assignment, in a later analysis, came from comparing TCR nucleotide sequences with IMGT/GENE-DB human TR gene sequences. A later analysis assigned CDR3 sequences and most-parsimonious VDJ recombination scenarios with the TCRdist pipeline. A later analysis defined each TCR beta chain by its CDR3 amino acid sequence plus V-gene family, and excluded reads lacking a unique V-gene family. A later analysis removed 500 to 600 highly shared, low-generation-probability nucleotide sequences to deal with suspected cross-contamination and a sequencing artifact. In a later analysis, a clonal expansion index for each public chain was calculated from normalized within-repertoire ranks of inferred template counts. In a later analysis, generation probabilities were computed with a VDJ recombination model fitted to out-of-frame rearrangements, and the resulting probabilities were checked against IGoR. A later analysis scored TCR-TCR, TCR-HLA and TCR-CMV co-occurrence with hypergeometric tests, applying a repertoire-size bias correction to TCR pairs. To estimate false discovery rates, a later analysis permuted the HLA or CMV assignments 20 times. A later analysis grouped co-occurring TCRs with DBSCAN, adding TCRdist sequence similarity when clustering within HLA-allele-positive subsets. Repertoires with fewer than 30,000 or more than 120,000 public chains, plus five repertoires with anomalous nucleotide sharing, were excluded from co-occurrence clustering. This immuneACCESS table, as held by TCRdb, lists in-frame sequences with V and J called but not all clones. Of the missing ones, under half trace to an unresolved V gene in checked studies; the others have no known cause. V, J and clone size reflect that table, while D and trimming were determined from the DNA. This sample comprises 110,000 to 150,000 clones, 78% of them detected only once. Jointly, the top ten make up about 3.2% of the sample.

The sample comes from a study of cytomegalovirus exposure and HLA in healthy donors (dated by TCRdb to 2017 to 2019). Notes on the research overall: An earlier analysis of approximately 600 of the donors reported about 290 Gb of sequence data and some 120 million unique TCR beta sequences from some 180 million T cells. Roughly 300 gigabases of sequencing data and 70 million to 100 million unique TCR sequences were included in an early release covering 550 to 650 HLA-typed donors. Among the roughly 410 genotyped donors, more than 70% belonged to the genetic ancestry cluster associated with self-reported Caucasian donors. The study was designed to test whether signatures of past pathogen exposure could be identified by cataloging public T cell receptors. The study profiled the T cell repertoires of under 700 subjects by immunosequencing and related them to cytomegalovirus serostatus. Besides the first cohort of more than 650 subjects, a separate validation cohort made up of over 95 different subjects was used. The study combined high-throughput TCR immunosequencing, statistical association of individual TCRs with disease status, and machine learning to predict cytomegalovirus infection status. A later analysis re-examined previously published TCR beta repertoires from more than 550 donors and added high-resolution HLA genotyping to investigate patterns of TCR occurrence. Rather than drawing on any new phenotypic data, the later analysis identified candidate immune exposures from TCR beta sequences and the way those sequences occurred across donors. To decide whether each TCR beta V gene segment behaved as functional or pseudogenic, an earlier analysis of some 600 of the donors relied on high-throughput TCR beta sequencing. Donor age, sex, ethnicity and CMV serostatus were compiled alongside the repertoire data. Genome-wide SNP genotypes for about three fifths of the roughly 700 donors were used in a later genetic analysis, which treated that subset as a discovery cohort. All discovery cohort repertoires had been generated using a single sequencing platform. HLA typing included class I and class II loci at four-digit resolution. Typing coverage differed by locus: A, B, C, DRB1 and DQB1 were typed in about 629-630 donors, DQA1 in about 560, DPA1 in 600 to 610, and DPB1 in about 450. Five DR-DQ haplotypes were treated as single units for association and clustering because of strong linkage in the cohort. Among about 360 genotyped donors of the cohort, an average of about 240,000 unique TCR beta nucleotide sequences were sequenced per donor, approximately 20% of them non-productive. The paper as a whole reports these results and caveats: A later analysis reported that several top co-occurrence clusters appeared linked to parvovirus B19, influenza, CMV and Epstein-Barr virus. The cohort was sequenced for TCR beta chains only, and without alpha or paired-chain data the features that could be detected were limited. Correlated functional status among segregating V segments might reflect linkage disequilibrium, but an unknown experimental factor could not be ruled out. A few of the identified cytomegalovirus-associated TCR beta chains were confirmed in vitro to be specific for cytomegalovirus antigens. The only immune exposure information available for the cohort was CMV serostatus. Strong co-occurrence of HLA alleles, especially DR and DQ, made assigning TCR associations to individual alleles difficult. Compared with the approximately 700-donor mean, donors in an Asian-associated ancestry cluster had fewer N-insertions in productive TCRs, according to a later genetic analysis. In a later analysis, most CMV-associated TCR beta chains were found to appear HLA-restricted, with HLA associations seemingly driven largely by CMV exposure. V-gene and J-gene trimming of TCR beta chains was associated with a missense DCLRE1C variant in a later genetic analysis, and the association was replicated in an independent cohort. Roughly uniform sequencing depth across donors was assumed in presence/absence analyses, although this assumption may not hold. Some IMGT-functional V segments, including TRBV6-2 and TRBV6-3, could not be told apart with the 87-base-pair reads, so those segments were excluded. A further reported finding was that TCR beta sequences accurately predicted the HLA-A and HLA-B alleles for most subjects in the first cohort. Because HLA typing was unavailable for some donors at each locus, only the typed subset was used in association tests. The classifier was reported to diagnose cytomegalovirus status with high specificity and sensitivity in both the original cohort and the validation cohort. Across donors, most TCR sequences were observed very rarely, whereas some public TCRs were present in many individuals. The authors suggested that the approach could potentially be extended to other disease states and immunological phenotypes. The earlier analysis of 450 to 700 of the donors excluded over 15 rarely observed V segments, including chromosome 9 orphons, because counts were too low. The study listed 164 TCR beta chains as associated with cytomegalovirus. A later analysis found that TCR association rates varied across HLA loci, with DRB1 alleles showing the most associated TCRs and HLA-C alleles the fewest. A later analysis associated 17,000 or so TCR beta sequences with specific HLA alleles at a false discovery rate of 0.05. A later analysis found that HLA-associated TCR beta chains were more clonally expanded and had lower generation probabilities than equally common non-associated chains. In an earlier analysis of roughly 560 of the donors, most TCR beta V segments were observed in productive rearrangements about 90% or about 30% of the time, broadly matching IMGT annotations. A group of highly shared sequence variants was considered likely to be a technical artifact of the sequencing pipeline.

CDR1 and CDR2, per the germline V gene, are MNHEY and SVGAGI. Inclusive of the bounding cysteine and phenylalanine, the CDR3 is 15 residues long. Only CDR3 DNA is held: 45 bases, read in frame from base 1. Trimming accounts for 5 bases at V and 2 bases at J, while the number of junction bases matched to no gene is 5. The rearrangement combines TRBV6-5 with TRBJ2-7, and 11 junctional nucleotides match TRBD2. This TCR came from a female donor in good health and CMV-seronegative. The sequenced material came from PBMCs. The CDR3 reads CASSPLAGGPYEQYF. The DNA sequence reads TGTGCCAGCAGTCCTTTAGCGGGAGGGCCCTACGAGCAGTACTTC.